One T cell receptor (beta chain) is described in this entry. What it binds is unknown. The entry originates in a study of cytomegalovirus exposure and HLA in healthy donors. Study results and limitations: In all likelihood, a cluster of highly shared sequence variants was a sequencing artifact.

PCR was performed using 60 Vbeta and 13 Jbeta primers. Only in-frame clones appear in the TCRdb table, and some are missing; sequencing was by immunoSEQ multiplex PCR. Of 120,000 or so clones in the sample, 70% to 85% were seen once. This CDR3 comprises 13 residues. CDR1 is SGHDN, CDR2 FVKESK, per germline. Losses at the gene ends were 4 bases for V and 7 bases for J; bases not matched to a gene: 4. J is TRBJ2-5 and V is TRBV14, with TRBD1 matching over 9 bases. Sample: PBMCs. The TCR sequence derives from a man aged 50 to 60 in good health and CMV-seropositive. In DNA form, the CDR3 reads TGTGCCAGCAGCCGGGACAGGGACGGGACCCAGTACTTC. Protein product: CASSRDRDGTQYF.